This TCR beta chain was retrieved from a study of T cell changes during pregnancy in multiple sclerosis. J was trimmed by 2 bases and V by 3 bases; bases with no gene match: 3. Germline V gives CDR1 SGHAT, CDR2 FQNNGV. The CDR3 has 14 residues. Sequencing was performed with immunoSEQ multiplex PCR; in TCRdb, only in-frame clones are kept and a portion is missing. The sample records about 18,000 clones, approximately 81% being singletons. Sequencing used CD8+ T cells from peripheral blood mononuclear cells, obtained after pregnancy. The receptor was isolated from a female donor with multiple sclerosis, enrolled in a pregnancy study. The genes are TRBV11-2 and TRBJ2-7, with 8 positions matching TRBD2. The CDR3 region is CASSFGGGPYEQYF. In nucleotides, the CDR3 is TGTGCCAGCAGCTTCGGCGGGGGGCCCTACGAGCAGTACTTC. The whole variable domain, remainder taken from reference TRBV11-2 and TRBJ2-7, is EAGVAQSPRYKIIEKRQSVAFWCNPISGHATLYWYQQILGQGPKLLIQFQNNGVVDDSQLPKDRFSAERLKGVDSTLKIQPAKLEDSAVYLCASSFGGGPYEQYFGPGTRLTVT.